The 9 T cell receptor beta chains in this list originate from one sample, sequenced in a study of immune heterogeneity within non-small cell lung tumors. Bulk tumor genomic DNA was the template, and each sample received roughly 600 ng. Surgeons took several biopsies per primary tumor, spaced far apart, during surgery. Patients went through curative surgery, and their non-small cell lung cancer was untreated and newly diagnosed. It was a multiplex PCR that amplified TCR beta CDR3, with 32 V and 13 J primers. One entry per CDR3 protein results from TCRdb running MiXCR on the multiplex PCR reads. The sample has about 2,000 distinct CDR3 sequences, 20% to 30% seen once. The sequenced sample was lung tumor tissue. The source of these receptors is a woman aged 60 to 75 with non-small cell lung cancer.

To note about this clonotype: This could be a read error, since a much larger clone is one nucleotide away. This chain joins TRBV7-2 and TRBJ1-4; D possibly corresponds to TRBD1 (5 bases). V was shortened by 7 bases and J by 4 bases, with 13 bases between the two germline ends. Per the germline V gene, CDR1 is SGHTA and CDR2 is FQGNSA. The CDR3 covers 14 residues. Written as DNA, the CDR3 is TGTGCCAGCATCCCGGGACCGGGTAATGAAAAACTGTTTTTT. Translation: CASIPGPGNEKLFF.

A word on this clonotype: This may come from a read error, since a much larger clone is one base off. The J gene is TRBJ1-6, the V gene TRBV15; D not certain. CDR3 length: 16 residues. Germline-derived CDR1 and CDR2 are LNHNV and YYDKDF (reference sequence). CDR3: CATTRDLRGGNSPLHF. In DNA, the CDR3 is TGTGCCACCACCAGAGATCTGCGGGGTGGGAATTCACCCCTCCACTTT.

This clonotype has just a few counts. The rearrangement links TRBV18 to TRBJ2-7; D gene uncertain. This CDR3 has 15 residues. The germline V and J ends were trimmed by 0 bases and 3 bases, with 12 bases remaining between them. Germline lookup yields CDR1 KGHSH and CDR2 LQKENI. The chain's CDR3 is CASSPPGSSLYEQYF. The CDR3 coding sequence is TGTGCCAGCTCACCACCGGGGTCCTCGCTCTACGAGCAGTACTTC. Full variable domain (remainder filled in from reference TRBV18 and TRBJ2-7): NAGVMQNPRHLVRRRGQEARLRCSPMKGHSHVYWYRQLPEEGLKFMVYLQKENIIDESGMPKERFSAEFPKEGPSILRIQQVVRGDSAAYFCASSPPGSSLYEQYFGPGTRLTVT.

This clonotype counts as medium-sized. J is TRBJ1-5 and V is TRBV6-6; D unresolved. The CDR3 contains 16 residues. Trimming pared 0 bases from V and 0 bases from J, leaving 9 bases between. Germline loops: CDR1 MNHNY, CDR2 SVGAGI (reference sequence). The CDR3 here is CASSYSAPSSNQPQHF. CDR3 bases: TGTGCCAGCAGTTACTCGGCCCCGTCTAGCAATCAGCCCCAGCATTTT.

Points on this clonotype: This may be a read error, as it is one base from a much larger clone. The chain uses TRBV6-2 or TRBV6-3 and TRBJ2-7, with D perhaps being TRBD1 or TRBD2 (5 bases each). V lost 10 bases and J lost 3, with 19 bases in between. The CDR3 has 14 amino acids. Germline loops: CDR1 MNHEY, CDR2 SVGEGT. The CDR3 nucleotides are TGTGCCATCAGCCGGGGACCTCTTAGCTACGAGCAGTACTTC. This sequence encodes CAISRGPLSYEQYF.

In its sample, this clonotype ranks as large. The chain is built from TRBV12-3 or TRBV12-4 and TRBJ2-7; D is uncertain. The CDR3 is 11 amino acids. Trimming pared 4 bases from V and 2 bases from J, leaving 3 bases between. The CDR3 here is CASSSTYEQYF. The CDR3 region has the DNA TGTGCCAGCAGTTCGACCTACGAGCAGTACTTC.

The chain employs TRBV19 and TRBJ2-2, with 7 bases that match TRBD1. Germline CDR1 and CDR2: LNHDA and SQIVND (reference sequence). There are 14 residues in the CDR3. V was pared by 6 bases and J by 3 bases, with 4 bases of the junction left unmatched. This CDR3 is CASSLGTDTGELFF. The CDR3, as DNA: TGTGCCAGTAGCCTGGGGACAGACACCGGGGAGCTGTTTTTT.

This clonotype rates as medium-sized. The gene calls are TRBV6-1 and TRBJ1-5; D is ambiguous. V was cut by 2 bases and J by 6 bases, with 14 bases left in between. The length of the CDR3 is 15 residues. CDR1 and CDR2 (germline): MNHNS, SASEGT. CDR3 DNA sequence: TGTGCCAGCAGTGAATTGCCCCTAGTAGGTCAGCCCCAGCATTTT. Encoded protein: CASSELPLVGQPQHF.

The rearrangement joins TRBV29-1 to TRBJ2-1; TRBD2 matches at 7 bases. There are 13 residues in the CDR3. Germline CDR1 is SQVTM and CDR2 is ANQGSEA. With V trimmed by 0 bases and J by 7 bases, 3 bases remained unmatched. CDR3 protein: CSVEETSRNEQFF. Here the CDR3 DNA reads TGCAGCGTTGAAGAGACTAGCCGAAATGAGCAGTTCTTC.